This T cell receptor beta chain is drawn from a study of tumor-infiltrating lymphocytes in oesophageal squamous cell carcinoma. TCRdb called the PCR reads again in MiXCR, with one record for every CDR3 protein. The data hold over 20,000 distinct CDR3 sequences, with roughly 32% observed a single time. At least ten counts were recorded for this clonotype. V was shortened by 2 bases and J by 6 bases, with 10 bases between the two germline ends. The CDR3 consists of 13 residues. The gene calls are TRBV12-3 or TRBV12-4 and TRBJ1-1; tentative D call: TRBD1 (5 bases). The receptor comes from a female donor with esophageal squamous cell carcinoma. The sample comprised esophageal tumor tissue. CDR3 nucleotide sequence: TGTGCCAGCAGTTTATTTTCGGGGGCTGAAGCTTTCTTT. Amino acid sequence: CASSLFSGAEAFF.